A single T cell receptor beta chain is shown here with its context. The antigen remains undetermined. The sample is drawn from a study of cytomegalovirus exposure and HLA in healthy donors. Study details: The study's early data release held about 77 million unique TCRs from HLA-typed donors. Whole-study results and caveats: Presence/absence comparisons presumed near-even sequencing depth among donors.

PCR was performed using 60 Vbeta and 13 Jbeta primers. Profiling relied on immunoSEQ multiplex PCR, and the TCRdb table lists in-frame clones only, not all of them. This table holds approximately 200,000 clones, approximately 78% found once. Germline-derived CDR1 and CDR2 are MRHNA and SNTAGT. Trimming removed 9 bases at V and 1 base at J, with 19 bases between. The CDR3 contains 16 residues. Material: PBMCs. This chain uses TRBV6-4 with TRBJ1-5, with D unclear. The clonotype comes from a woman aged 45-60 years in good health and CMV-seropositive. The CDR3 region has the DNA TGTGCCAGGATTCGACGACTGCCGAGCAGCAATCAGCCCCAGCATTTT. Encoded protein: CARIRRLPSSNQPQHF.